This entry lists 20 T cell receptor beta chains sequenced from one sample in a study of OX40 agonist ivuxolimab in advanced cancers. Method: immunoSEQ multiplex PCR; TCRdb's copy keeps in-frame clones and lacks some. The sample lists under 80,000 clones; approximately 87% were seen once. The sequencing used CD4+ or CD8+ T cells sorted from blood, collected in a trial of the OX40 agonist ivuxolimab. These receptor sequences come from an adult with an advanced solid tumor such as melanoma, head and neck, liver or kidney cancer.

V and J are TRBV5-6 and TRBJ2-1; 11 nucleotides line up with TRBD2. This CDR3 contains 16 residues. After removal of 4 bases from V and 4 bases from J, the junction contained 7 bases not matched to a gene. The V gene's germline CDR1 is SGHDT and CDR2 YYEEEE. The CDR3 DNA is TGTGCCAGCAGCAGGGCTAGCGGGAGGCCGTACAATGAGCAGTTCTTC. This codes for CASSRASGRPYNEQFF.

This chain links TRBV27 with TRBJ1-5; D unresolved. CDR3 size: 13 residues. Per the germline V gene, CDR1 is MNHEY and CDR2 is SMNVEV (reference sequence). Trimming took off 3 bases at V and 2 bases at J, with 5 bases between the two ends. This CDR3 is CASSFIGNQPQHF. The CDR3 DNA is TGTGCCAGCAGTTTCATAGGCAATCAGCCCCAGCATTTT.

Only one count was recorded for this clone. The J gene is TRBJ1-5, the V gene TRBV6-4; tentatively, D is TRBD1 (6 bases). The CDR3 consists of 17 residues. V dropped 0 bases and J dropped 3 bases, with 15 bases sitting between them. Germline V lookup: CDR1 MRHNA, CDR2 SNTAGT. DNA of the CDR3: TGTGCCAGCAGTGACTCTCCGGGACACACGCCCAATCAGCCCCAGCATTTT. Encoded protein: CASSDSPGHTPNQPQHF.

J is TRBJ1-4 and V is TRBV6-5; 9 nucleotides line up with TRBD1. Germline V gene lookup returns CDR1 MNHEY and CDR2 SVGAGI. The CDR3 has 14 residues. The V and J ends lost 5 bases and 7 bases, in that order; junction bases with no gene match: 5. The CDR3 protein is CASSRDRGGEKLFF. DNA of the CDR3: TGTGCCAGCAGTCGCGACAGGGGGGGTGAAAAACTGTTTTTT.

This clone was seen a single time. The chain combines TRBV5-4 with TRBJ2-5; 12 positions agree with TRBD2. Trimming cost V 4 bases and J 5 bases; bases outside gene matches: 9. The CDR3 runs 16 residues. CDR1 and CDR2 (germline): SGHNT, YYREEE (reference sequence). The CDR3 DNA reads TGTGCCAGCAGCGGGACTAGCGGGTCTGAGTGGGAGACCCAGTACTTC. As protein: CASSGTSGSEWETQYF.

The CDR3 sequence: CASSLKETQYF. CDR3 sequence (DNA): TGTGCCAGCAGCCTTAAAGAGACCCAGTACTTC. This rearrangement joins TRBV2 to TRBJ2-5; no clear D gene. In germline, CDR1 is SNHLY, CDR2 FYNNEI. The CDR3 is made up of 11 amino acids. V dropped 6 bases and J dropped 3 bases, with 5 bases sitting between them.

The chain uses TRBV7-2 and TRBJ2-3; D possibly corresponds to TRBD2 (5 bases). The germline V and J ends were trimmed by 2 bases and 2 bases, with 8 bases remaining between them. This CDR3 is built from 14 residues. Germline V gene sequence: CDR1 SGHTA, CDR2 FQGNSA. The CDR3 nucleotides are TGTGCCAGCAGCTTAACCCGGGACACAGATACGCAGTATTTT. Translating it yields CASSLTRDTDTQYF.

This clone appeared a single time. The gene calls are TRBV5-1 and TRBJ2-1; D perhaps matches TRBD2 (5 bases). The V gene lost 3 bases and the J gene lost 0 bases, with 10 bases spanning the gap. CDR1 and CDR2 (germline): SGHRS, YFSETQ. The CDR3 is made up of 15 amino acids. The CDR3 sequence: CASSSLGSSYNEQFF. CDR3 coding DNA: TGCGCCAGCAGCTCCCTAGGGAGCTCCTACAATGAGCAGTTCTTC.

The V gene is TRBV30, the J gene TRBJ1-2; TRBD1 matches 7 bases. Germline CDR1 GTSNPN, CDR2 SVGIG (reference sequence). The length of the CDR3 is 15 residues. V lost 6 bases to trimming and J lost 0 bases; unmatched junction nucleotides: 10. CDR3 in DNA: TGTGCCTGCACAGGGGAGGGGGATTCTAACTATGGCTACACCTTC. This codes for CACTGEGDSNYGYTF.

The rearrangement joins TRBV5-4 to TRBJ2-1; 7 nucleotides line up with TRBD2. This CDR3 is built from 16 residues. CDR1 SGHNT and CDR2 YYREEE come from the germline V gene (reference sequence). V trimming: 2 bases; J trimming: 0 bases; junction bases outside the gene matches: 5. The CDR3 region has the DNA TGTGCCAGCAGCTTCGGGGGAGGGCTCTCCTACAATGAGCAGTTCTTC. Protein product: CASSFGGGLSYNEQFF.

This clone was seen more than once but under ten times. This sequence joins TRBV7-2 and TRBJ1-5, with unresolved D. V lost 4 bases and J 5 bases, leaving 12 bases between the germline ends. CDR1 and CDR2 (germline): SGHTA, FQGNSA. The CDR3 spans 14 residues. CDR3 sequence (DNA): TGTGCCAGCAGCTCTAAAACCGGGGATCAGCCCCAGCATTTT. This codes for CASSSKTGDQPQHF.

The chain joins TRBV5-1 to TRBJ2-3; 7 bases line up with TRBD2. The CDR3 has 15 amino acids. With 0 bases clipped from V and 6 bases from J, the junction kept 7 bases outside the gene matches. Germline CDR1 SGHRS, CDR2 YFSETQ. This CDR3 reads CASSLGGGSPDTQYF. The CDR3 DNA is TGCGCCAGCAGCTTGGGAGGCGGGAGTCCCGATACGCAGTATTTT.

This clone was observed a handful of times. For the CDR3, the DNA is TGTGCCTGGAGTAGAGGGAGGGCTTTCTTT. Its protein is CAWSRGRAFF. V usage is TRBV30 and J usage is TRBJ1-1; D uncertain. Trimming cost V 2 bases and J 11 bases, with 9 bases left between them. This CDR3 is 10 amino acids long. Germline V gene data show CDR1 as GTSNPN and CDR2 as SVGIG (reference sequence).

The chain links TRBV5-1 to TRBJ2-1, with 12 bases identical to TRBD2. The J segment lost 14 bases and the V segment lost 3 bases, leaving 15 bases of the junction unmatched. The germline CDR1 and CDR2 sequences are SGHRS and YFSETQ. The CDR3 is made up of 16 amino acids. CDR3 DNA sequence: TGCGCCAGCAGCTCTACCGGGACTAGCGGGCCCACTAGGGAGTTCTTC. Residues: CASSSTGTSGPTREFF.

The rearrangement joins TRBV19 to TRBJ2-4; D is undetermined. The CDR3 length is 12 residues. Trimming shortened V by 7 bases and J by 5 bases, and 9 bases separated the two germline ends. Germline CDR1 and CDR2: LNHDA and SQIVND (reference sequence). DNA for the CDR3: TGTGCCAGTAATAACCGTCAAAACATTCAGTACTTC. Its protein product is CASNNRQNIQYF.

The rearrangement uses TRBV11-1 and TRBJ2-7; D remains unclear. The V gene's germline CDR1 is SGHAT and CDR2 FQDESV (reference sequence). The CDR3 length is 16 residues. Between the trimmed V and J ends, which lost 5 bases and 1 base, there was a span of 18 bases. The CDR3 coding sequence is TGTGCCAGCAGCGCCCACGCTCGGCCCAGATCCTACGAGCAGTACTTC. This gives the protein CASSAHARPRSYEQYF.

Only one count was recorded for this clone. Here the CDR3 reads CASSPGSQANYGYTF. The CDR3 coding sequence is TGCGCCAGCAGCCCGGGGAGTCAAGCTAACTATGGCTACACCTTC. The chain combines TRBV5-1 with TRBJ1-2; D ambiguous. Trimming took 4 bases from V and 0 from J, leaving 13 bases between them. The CDR3 has 15 residues. From germline, CDR1 is SGHRS and CDR2 YFSETQ. The complete variable domain, with remaining parts taken from reference TRBV5-1 and TRBJ1-2, reads KAGVTQTPRYLIKTRGQQVTLSCSPISGHRSVSWYQQTPGQGLQFLFEYFSETQRNKGNFPGRFSGRQFSNSRSEMNVSTLELGDSALYLCASSPGSQANYGYTFGSGTRLTVV.

The chain couples TRBV7-2 to TRBJ2-7; 8 bases match TRBD1. Germline CDR1 is SGHTA and CDR2 is FQGNSA. After removal of 5 bases from V and 2 bases from J, the junction contained 8 bases not matched to a gene. The CDR3 consists of 15 residues. In nucleotides, the CDR3 is TGTGCCAGCAGCACAGGACAGGGAATCACCTACGAGCAGTACTTC. It is translated as CASSTGQGITYEQYF.

The J gene is TRBJ1-2, the V gene TRBV28; perhaps TRBD1 as D (5 bases). This CDR3 contains 15 residues. V lost 2 bases and J 6 bases, leaving 16 bases between the germline ends. From germline, CDR1 is MDHEN and CDR2 SYDVKM. The CDR3 DNA sequence: TGTGCCAGCAGTTTAATGGGGCTAGCTACCCATGGCTACACCTTC. Translation: CASSLMGLATHGYTF.

The chain carries TRBV7-2 and TRBJ2-7; D possibly corresponds to TRBD1 (5 bases). There are 15 residues in the CDR3. V lost 3 bases, J lost 0 bases, and 12 bases lay in between. Germline V lookup: CDR1 SGHTA, CDR2 FQGNSA. In DNA form, the CDR3 reads TGTGCCAGCAGCTTGGGGCCAGGGATCTCCTACGAGCAGTACTTC. Amino acid sequence: CASSLGPGISYEQYF.